Shown below are 23 T cell receptor beta chains from a single sample sequenced in a study of cytomegalovirus exposure and HLA in healthy donors. 13 Jbeta primers and 60 Vbeta primers were used for the PCR. Method: immunoSEQ multiplex PCR; TCRdb's copy keeps in-frame clones and lacks some. This sample has roughly 43,000 clones, with 60% to 80% found just once. The sequenced material came from PBMCs. These receptors came from a man younger than 45 in good health and CMV-seronegative.

This clone was seen a handful of times. The rearrangement links TRBV10-1 to TRBJ2-5; 7 nucleotides agree with TRBD2. CDR3 length equals 15 residues. Germline values: CDR1 WNHNN, CDR2 SYGVQD (reference sequence). V lost 9 bases, J lost 3 bases, and 13 bases stayed unmatched. The DNA of the CDR3 is TGCGCCAGGAGGGCCCGACTAGCCCCCAAAGAGACCCAGTACTTC. Its translation is CARRARLAPKETQYF.

This clone was counted a single time. The V gene is TRBV7-3, the J gene TRBJ2-6; no reliable D call. This CDR3 region has 15 residues. V lost 8 bases to trimming and J lost 4 bases, with 15 bases between them. CDR1 SGHTA and CDR2 FQGTGA come from the germline V gene. The CDR3 nucleotides read TGTGCCAGCCCGAACAGAAAGGCAGGGGCCAACGTCCTGACTTTC. As protein: CASPNRKAGANVLTF.

The chain carries TRBV6-4 and TRBJ2-1; 7 bases align to TRBD2. Germline V lookup: CDR1 MRHNA, CDR2 SNTAGT. V was clipped by 0 bases and J by 5 bases; unmatched bases: 4. The CDR3 extends over 15 amino acids. The CDR3 sequence is CASSDSGTNNNEQFF. The CDR3 DNA reads TGTGCCAGCAGTGACTCCGGGACTAATAACAATGAGCAGTTCTTC.

The chain has TRBV5-5 and TRBJ2-1; 8 nucleotides line up with TRBD1. V was clipped by 1 base and J by 1 base; unmatched bases: 7. The CDR3 is made up of 17 amino acids. Germline loops: CDR1 SGHKS, CDR2 YYEKEE (reference sequence). CDR3 in DNA: TGTGCCAGCAGCTTGAAGGGGACAGGCGATTCCTACAATGAGCAGTTCTTC. This encodes CASSLKGTGDSYNEQFF.

This chain uses TRBV14 with TRBJ2-7; TRBD2 is a possible D gene (5 bases). Germline V gene data show CDR1 as SGHDN and CDR2 as FVKESK. The CDR3 runs 16 residues. V was cut by 1 base and J by 3 bases, with 16 bases left in between. DNA for the CDR3: TGTGCCAGCAGCCAAGGACGTAGAGGGATCGTCTACGAGCAGTACTTC. Encoded protein: CASSQGRRGIVYEQYF.

The chain uses TRBV12-2 and TRBJ2-7; the DNA was not used to check the table's D call, TRBD1. TRBV12-2 is listed as a pseudogene. The CDR3 extends over 14 amino acids. The CDR3 DNA sequence: TGTGCAAGTCGCGGGCGGACAGGTCCCTACGAGCAGTACTTC. It is translated as CASRGRTGPYEQYF.

The gene calls are TRBV6-5 and TRBJ1-1; D uncertain. V shed 5 bases and J shed 1 base, with 14 bases lying between them. The CDR3 has 15 amino acids. Looked up from germline, CDR1 is MNHEY and CDR2 is SVGAGI. CDR3 residues: CASSRSLLANTEAFF. CDR3 sequence (DNA): TGTGCCAGCAGTCGCTCCCTGTTGGCGAACACTGAAGCTTTCTTT.

The chain recombines TRBV5-6 with TRBJ1-4; TRBD1 agrees at 9 bases. Per germline, CDR1 SGHDT and CDR2 YYEEEE. This CDR3 region has 14 residues. J was trimmed by 8 bases and V by 4 bases; bases with no gene match: 6. The CDR3 nucleotides are TGTGCCAGCAGCCGACAGGGGGTAGAAGAAAAACTGTTTTTT. Protein: CASSRQGVEEKLFF.

This clone showed up just a few times. This chain uses TRBV6-5 with TRBJ2-2; D gene unclear. This CDR3 comprises 14 residues. Germline-derived CDR1 and CDR2 are MNHEY and SVGAGI. The V and J ends lost 5 bases and 6 bases respectively, with 13 bases between them. The CDR3 sequence is CASSKSESAGELFF. CDR3 in DNA: TGTGCCAGCAGTAAATCGGAGAGCGCCGGGGAGCTGTTTTTT.

This rearrangement joins TRBV10-3 to TRBJ2-1, with TRBD1 identical over 7 bases. CDR3 length equals 14 residues. V was clipped by 4 bases and J by 3 bases; unmatched bases: 3. Germline V lookup: CDR1 ENHRY, CDR2 SYGVKD. CDR3 DNA: TGTGCCATCAGTGCCCGACAGGGCTACAATGAGCAGTTCTTC. It encodes CAISARQGYNEQFF.

The V gene is TRBV6-6, the J gene TRBJ1-1; 10 positions match TRBD1. The germline V gene encodes CDR1 MNHNY and CDR2 SVGAGI (reference sequence). Losses at the gene ends were 5 bases for V and 5 bases for J; bases not matched to a gene: 8. The CDR3 extends over 15 amino acids. CDR3 in amino acids: CASSPDRGDLTEAFF. The CDR3 coding sequence is TGTGCCAGCAGTCCGGACAGGGGGGATTTGACTGAAGCTTTCTTT.

This clone was detected a few times. The rearrangement links TRBV20-1 to TRBJ2-7; no firm D call. CDR1 DFQATT and CDR2 SNEGSKA come from the germline V gene (reference sequence). This CDR3 has 11 amino acids. The V gene lost 4 bases and the J gene lost 1 base, with 5 bases spanning the gap. CDR3: CSAKRSYEQYF. In DNA form, the CDR3 reads TGCAGTGCTAAACGGTCCTACGAGCAGTACTTC.

This sequence joins TRBV28 and TRBJ2-3, with 10 bases that match TRBD1. The germline gives CDR1 MDHEN, CDR2 SYDVKM. With V trimmed by 4 bases and J by 3 bases, 7 bases remained unmatched. The CDR3 length is 16 residues. The CDR3 DNA reads as TGTGCCAGCAGTTCGAGGGGACAGGGGTTTACAGATACGCAGTATTTT. This gives the protein CASSSRGQGFTDTQYF.

This chain uses TRBV4-1 with TRBJ2-1; 9 positions agree with TRBD2. V shed 4 bases and J 7 bases; nucleotides not matched to a gene: 5. The CDR3 spans 14 residues. Germline CDR1 reads MGHRA; CDR2 reads YSYEKL. The chain's CDR3 is CASSLGLAGNEQFF. The DNA for the CDR3 is TGCGCCAGCAGCCTGGGACTAGCTGGGAATGAGCAGTTCTTC.

V gene TRBV4-3 combines with J gene TRBJ2-7; the D gene is possibly TRBD1 (6 bases). This CDR3 has 17 residues. In germline, CDR1 is LGHNA, CDR2 YSLEER. Trimming removed 0 bases at V and 0 bases at J, with 15 bases between. Here the CDR3 DNA reads TGCGCCAGCAGCCAAGAATGGGGACAAGGCTTCTCCTACGAGCAGTACTTC. As protein: CASSQEWGQGFSYEQYF.

The chain employs TRBV27 and TRBJ1-1; 10 bases align to TRBD1. Germline V gene lookup returns CDR1 MNHEY and CDR2 SMNVEV (reference sequence). The CDR3 covers 15 residues. Trimming took 4 bases from V and 1 from J; bases not matched to a gene: 3. Here the CDR3 reads CASSSRTGGNTEAFF. CDR3 in DNA: TGTGCCAGCAGTTCCAGGACAGGGGGGAACACTGAAGCTTTCTTT.

This rearrangement joins TRBV27 to TRBJ2-7; D is perhaps TRBD1 (5 bases). The V gene's germline CDR1 is MNHEY and CDR2 SMNVEV (reference sequence). The CDR3 runs to 16 residues. Trimming took 8 bases from V and 2 from J, leaving 22 bases between them. CDR3 residues: CASAQAVSGLAYEQYF. The CDR3 region has the DNA TGTGCCAGCGCCCAAGCAGTATCAGGGCTTGCCTACGAGCAGTACTTC.

The J gene is TRBJ1-5, the V gene TRBV7-8; D gene ambiguous. Germline V gives CDR1 SGHVS, CDR2 FQNEAQ. The CDR3 extends over 17 amino acids. V lost 5 bases and J lost 3, with 20 bases in between. In DNA, the CDR3 is TGTGCCAGCAGCCCAAATTGGCCCGGGTCCTTCAATCAGCCCCAGCATTTT. Translated: CASSPNWPGSFNQPQHF.

This clone was seen a handful of times. The genes are TRBV27 and TRBJ2-7; TRBD2 matches 12 bases. Germline CDR1 and CDR2: MNHEY and SMNVEV (reference sequence). Germline trimming cut 3 bases from V and 6 bases from J; bases unmatched to any gene: 6. This CDR3 has 15 amino acids. The CDR3 loop is CASSFLAGGPTEQYF. Here the CDR3 DNA reads TGTGCCAGCAGTTTTCTAGCGGGAGGGCCTACCGAGCAGTACTTC.

The gene calls are TRBV27 and TRBJ2-1, with 7 bases lining up with TRBD2. Looked up from germline, CDR1 is MNHEY and CDR2 is SMNVEV (reference sequence). The length of the CDR3 is 16 residues. With 5 bases clipped from V and 0 bases from J, the junction kept 7 bases outside the gene matches. The CDR3 is CASSPMGGSSYNEQFF. For the CDR3, the DNA is TGTGCCAGCAGTCCGATGGGGGGGAGCTCCTACAATGAGCAGTTCTTC.

This clone has more than one count but fewer than ten. This rearrangement joins TRBV30 to TRBJ1-2; D gene uncertain. This CDR3 region has 13 residues. Trimming cost V 2 bases and J 3 bases, with 10 bases left between them. Germline CDR1 GTSNPN, CDR2 SVGIG (reference sequence). The CDR3 coding sequence is TGTGCCTGGAGTCGAGGGTTGGACTATGGCTACACCTTC. This encodes CAWSRGLDYGYTF. Variable domain in full (rest from reference TRBV30 and TRBJ1-2): SQTIHQWPATLVQPVGSPLSLECTVEGTSNPNLYWYRQAAGRGLQLLFYSVGIGQISSEVPQNLSASRPQDRQFILSSKKLLLSDSGFYLCAWSRGLDYGYTFGSGTRLTVV.

This sequence joins TRBV6-5 and TRBJ2-7, with TRBD2 matching over 7 bases. CDR1 and CDR2 from the germline V gene are MNHEY and SVGAGI. V shed 0 bases, J shed 4 bases, and the junction held 6 bases outside the gene matches. This CDR3 comprises 15 residues. Here the CDR3 reads CASSYSIAGVYEQYF. The DNA for the CDR3 is TGTGCCAGCAGTTACTCGATCGCGGGAGTTTACGAGCAGTACTTC.

This chain joins TRBV19 and TRBJ2-1, with 7 bases that match TRBD1. V lost 7 bases and J lost 2; bases outside the gene matches: 5. Germline CDR1 is LNHDA and CDR2 is SQIVND (reference sequence). The CDR3 contains 14 residues. The CDR3 DNA follows: TGTGCCAGTACCGGACAGGCGACCTACAATGAGCAGTTCTTC. Protein: CASTGQATYNEQFF. Full variable domain (missing parts from reference TRBV19 and TRBJ2-1): DGGITQSPKYLFRKEGQNVTLSCEQNLNHDAMYWYRQDPGQGLRLIYYSQIVNDFQKGDIAEGYSVSREKKESFPLTVTSAQKNPTAFYLCASTGQATYNEQFFGPGTRLTVL.